This T cell receptor (beta chain) was recorded in a study of control samples from healthy donors and cancer patients. Sequenced by immunoSEQ multiplex PCR; TCRdb stores in-frame clones only, minus some. This sample has approximately 94,000 clones, with roughly 83% found just once. Germline-derived CDR1 and CDR2 are SGHTA and FQGNSA. V lost 6 bases to trimming and J lost 11 bases, with 11 bases between them. The CDR3 spans 11 residues. The chain is built from TRBV7-2 and TRBJ2-1, with D possibly being TRBD2 (6 bases). The origin of this receptor is a man between 70 and 80 years old with lung cancer. The sequenced sample consisted of PBMCs. The CDR3 loop reads CASRDYLKQFF. In DNA, the CDR3 is TGTGCCAGCAGGGACTACTTGAAGCAGTTCTTC. Using reference TRBV7-2 and TRBJ2-1 for the parts outside the CDR3, the full variable domain is GAGVSQSPSNKVTEKGKDVELRCDPISGHTALYWYRQSLGQGLEFLIYFQGNSAPDKSGLPSDRFSAERTGGSVSTLTIQRTQQEDSAVYLCASRDYLKQFFGPGTRLTVL.